This is a list of T cell receptor beta chains from one sample in a study of shared clonotypes between healthy human individuals. Using immunoSEQ multiplex PCR, the repertoire was profiled, and TCRdb retains in-frame clones only, with some absent. The sample lists about 640,000 clones, less than 80% occurring once. The sequenced sample consisted of memory CD4+ T cells sorted from blood. Receptor source: a woman under 40 in good health. Each CDR3 is given with its conserved first and last residue. D genes are given only for firm matches. Clone size is stated in some rows and not others, as once, few, many or a class when expanded.

TRBJ2-7 | NA | NA | TRBV11-2 | TGTGCCAGCAGTCCCATGTCGTGGGGACACGAGCAGTACTTC | CASSPMSWGHEQYF
TRBJ2-2 | NA | TRBD1 | TRBV2 | TGTGCCACGAGGGAACAGGGGTTAGGCACCGGGGAGCTGTTTTTT | CATREQGLGTGELFF
TRBJ1-2 | many | TRBD1 | TRBV9 | TGTGCCAGCAGCTCACAGGGGGCCGGCCCTTATGGCTACACCTTC | CASSSQGAGPYGYTF
TRBJ2-7 | NA | NA | TRBV19 | TGTGCCAGTAGTGACACTCTGTACGAGCAGTACTTC | CASSDTLYEQYF
TRBJ2-1 | NA | TRBD2 | TRBV7-9 | TGTGCCAGCAGCCGGGCCTCTAGCGGACTCTACAATGAGCAGTTCTTC | CASSRASSGLYNEQFF
TRBJ2-7 | NA | TRBD1 | TRBV7-9 | TGTGCCAGCAGCTTAGAGGCGGGACAGGGTCACGAGCAGTACTTC | CASSLEAGQGHEQYF
TRBJ2-2 | NA | NA | TRBV4-2 | TGTGCCAGCAGCCACTTACAGGGCACCGGGGAGCTGTTTTTT | CASSHLQGTGELFF
TRBJ1-2 | once | NA | TRBV5-1 | TGCGCCAGCAGCTCTGGGACGGGGGTCAACTATGGCTACACCTTC | CASSSGTGVNYGYTF
TRBJ2-3 | NA | NA | TRBV5-1 | TGCGCCAGCAGCTTTAAGTACGACATAGATACGCAGTATTTT | CASSFKYDIDTQYF
TRBJ2-2 | few | NA | TRBV19 | TGTGCCAGTAGCATAACAGGGACGTCCGGCGGGGAGCTGTTTTTT | CASSITGTSGGELFF
TRBJ2-7 | NA | NA | TRBV28 | TGTGCCAGCAGTCCCGGGTTTTCCTACGAGCAGTACTTC | CASSPGFSYEQYF
TRBJ2-6 | few | NA | TRBV28 | TGTGCCAGCAGAGAGAGAGCTGGGGCCAACGTCCTGACTTTC | CASRERAGANVLTF
TRBJ2-1 | NA | TRBD2 | TRBV14 | TGTGCCAGCAGCCACAGTTCAGGACTAGCGGGAGTTTTAGATGAGCAGTTCTTC | CASSHSSGLAGVLDEQFF
TRBJ2-3 | NA | TRBD2 | TRBV5-4 | TGTGCCAGCAGCTCCGGGACTAGCAGAACCACAGATACGCAGTATTTT | CASSSGTSRTTDTQYF
TRBJ1-2 | few | NA | TRBV11-2 | TGTGCCAGCAGCTTATGGGACTATGGCTACACCTTC | CASSLWDYGYTF
TRBJ1-2 | NA | NA | TRBV7-8 | TGTGCCAGCAGCTTAAGGGGTGACTATGGCTACACCTTC | CASSLRGDYGYTF
TRBJ2-5 | once | NA | TRBV4-2 | TGTGCCAGCAGCCAACACGGACAAGACCTTACGTACTTC | CASSQHGQDLTYF
TRBJ2-3 | once | NA | TRBV2 | TGTGCCAGCACACCAAGTAGGGGTAGGGGCACAGATACGCAGTATTTT | CASTPSRGRGTDTQYF
TRBJ2-2 | NA | TRBD2 | TRBV4-2 | TGTGCCAGCAGCCAAAGGGACGGGGCAACGGGACTATCCGTCGGGGAGCTGTTTTTT | CASSQRDGATGLSVGELFF
TRBJ1-3 | NA | NA | TRBV6-5 | TGTGCCAGCAGTAGGGTTCTTGGAAACACCATATATTTT | CASSRVLGNTIYF
TRBJ2-5 | few | NA | TRBV9 | TGTGCCAGCAGCGTAAATTTTGAGGAGACCCAGTACTTC | CASSVNFEETQYF
TRBJ2-2 | NA | TRBD2 | TRBV4-2 | TGTGCCAGCAGGTCAATGGAGGGCCTAGCGGCCACCGGGGAGCTGTTTTTT | CASRSMEGLAATGELFF
TRBJ2-2 | once | NA | TRBV5-1 | TGCGCCAGCAGCCGGGACGGCCAGAACACCGGGGAGCTGTTTTTT | CASSRDGQNTGELFF
TRBJ1-1 | NA | NA | TRBV19 | TGTGCCAGTAGTAAGATCCCTGAAGCTTTCTTT | CASSKIPEAFF
TRBJ1-1 | NA | TRBD1 | TRBV28 | TGTGCCAGCAGCCCAGGACAGGGGGCAAAGAATGAAGCTTTCTTT | CASSPGQGAKNEAFF
TRBJ2-3 | NA | NA | TRBV6-5 | TGTGCCAGCACCGCCCGCCTGAGCACAGATACGCAGTATTTT | CASTARLSTDTQYF
TRBJ2-2 | NA | NA | TRBV11-2 | TGTGCCAGCAGCTATTCACGCACCGGGGAGCTGTTTTTT | CASSYSRTGELFF
TRBJ2-7 | NA | NA | TRBV27 | TGTGCCAGCAGTCCGAAAACGACAGGAGCCTACGAGCAGTACTTC | CASSPKTTGAYEQYF
TRBJ2-1 | NA | NA | TRBV11-2 | TGTGCCAGCAGCTTAAGGCGGGAACCCTCCTACAATGAGCAGTTCTTC | CASSLRREPSYNEQFF